What follows are 9 T cell receptor beta chains derived from one specimen sequenced in a study of healthy donors' naive CD4 and CD8 T cells. A linear amplification protocol produced the TCR libraries from roughly 480 ng of total RNA. TCRdb reprocessed the reads with MiXCR, giving one entry per CDR3 protein. Here the sample spans 200,000 or so distinct CDR3 sequences, about 70% being singletons. Sequenced sample: naive CD4+ and CD8+ T cells sorted from blood, pooled from several donors. These receptors were taken from a pool of human donors in good health; the sample pools cells from several healthy donors.

The chain couples TRBV5-4 to TRBJ2-7; D might be TRBD1 (5 bases). V shed 4 bases and J shed 2 bases, with 16 bases lying between them. Germline loops: CDR1 SGHNT, CDR2 YYREEE (reference sequence). This CDR3 region has 15 residues. CDR3 DNA: TGTGCCAGCAGCCGAACAGGAACCCCGGCCTACGAGCAGTACTTC. Translation: CASSRTGTPAYEQYF.

This rearrangement joins TRBV29-1 to TRBJ2-7; no firm D call. V dropped 6 bases and J dropped 0 bases, with 12 bases sitting between them. This CDR3 has 13 residues. From germline, CDR1 is SQVTM and CDR2 ANQGSEA. The CDR3 region has the DNA TGCAGCGTGTCTTTTGTCGTCTCCTACGAGCAGTACTTC. It is translated as CSVSFVVSYEQYF.

The chain has TRBV6-2 or TRBV6-3 and TRBJ1-1; TRBD1 matches 7 bases. V trimming: 2 bases; J trimming: 4 bases; junction bases outside the gene matches: 4. CDR3 length: 14 residues. The V gene's germline CDR1 is MNHEY and CDR2 SVGEGT. The CDR3 DNA sequence: TGTGCCAGCAGTTACCAGACAGGGTTCACTGAAGCTTTCTTT. Translating it yields CASSYQTGFTEAFF.

V is TRBV5-6 and J is TRBJ1-6, with TRBD1 matching 8 bases. Germline values: CDR1 SGHDT, CDR2 YYEEEE. J gave up 5 bases and V 3 bases, and 10 bases lay outside the gene matches. This CDR3 is 17 amino acids long. The DNA of the CDR3 is TGTGCCAGCAGCTCGAAGACAGGGGATTTACATAATTCACCCCTCCACTTT. Translating gives CASSSKTGDLHNSPLHF. Combining the CDR3 with reference TRBV5-6 and TRBJ1-6 gives the whole variable domain DAGVTQSPTHLIKTRGQQVTLRCSPKSGHDTVSWYQQALGQGPQFIFQYYEEEERQRGNFPDRFSGHQFPNYSSELNVNALLLGDSALYLCASSSKTGDLHNSPLHFGNGTRLTVT.

V gene TRBV29-1 combines with J gene TRBJ1-4; possibly TRBD1 for D (5 bases). Trimming removed 3 bases at V and 8 bases at J, with 10 bases between. The CDR3 covers 12 residues. CDR1 is SQVTM, CDR2 ANQGSEA, per germline. CDR3 nucleotide sequence: TGCAGCGTTGAGAGGGGCGGCGAAAAACTGTTTTTT. This codes for CSVERGGEKLFF.

The chain joins TRBV29-1 to TRBJ2-1; no firm D call. Germline CDR1 SQVTM, CDR2 ANQGSEA. V gave up 3 bases and J gave up 4 bases, with 10 bases separating them. The CDR3 spans 13 residues. In nucleotides, the CDR3 is TGCAGCGTTGAGGTCGGGCAGTACAATGAGCAGTTCTTC. Translation: CSVEVGQYNEQFF.

The rearrangement uses TRBV27 and TRBJ1-2, with D maybe TRBD1 (6 bases). The length of the CDR3 is 15 residues. The V gene's germline CDR1 is MNHEY and CDR2 SMNVEV (reference sequence). The V end lost 0 bases, the J end lost 5 bases, and 13 bases lay between the germline ends. The CDR3 here is CASSLSGGSVYGYTF. CDR3 coding DNA: TGTGCCAGCAGTTTATCAGGGGGTTCCGTGTATGGCTACACCTTC.

The chain joins TRBV19 to TRBJ1-2; D is unclear. The germline V gene has CDR1 LNHDA and CDR2 SQIVND (reference sequence). Trimming left V 7 bases short and J 4 bases short, with 25 bases between. CDR3 length: 17 residues. The CDR3 coding sequence is TGTGCCAGTACCTCATCGGCCCGTCCCGCGACATTCTATGGCTACACCTTC. Its translation is CASTSSARPATFYGYTF.

V gene TRBV10-1 combines with J gene TRBJ2-7; no firm D call. Trimming stripped 2 bases from V and 2 bases from J, with 7 bases between. CDR1 and CDR2 (germline): WNHNN, SYGVQD (reference sequence). The CDR3 is 13 amino acids. The CDR3: CASSENQAYEQYF. The CDR3 region has the DNA TGCGCCAGCAGTGAGAACCAAGCCTACGAGCAGTACTTC.